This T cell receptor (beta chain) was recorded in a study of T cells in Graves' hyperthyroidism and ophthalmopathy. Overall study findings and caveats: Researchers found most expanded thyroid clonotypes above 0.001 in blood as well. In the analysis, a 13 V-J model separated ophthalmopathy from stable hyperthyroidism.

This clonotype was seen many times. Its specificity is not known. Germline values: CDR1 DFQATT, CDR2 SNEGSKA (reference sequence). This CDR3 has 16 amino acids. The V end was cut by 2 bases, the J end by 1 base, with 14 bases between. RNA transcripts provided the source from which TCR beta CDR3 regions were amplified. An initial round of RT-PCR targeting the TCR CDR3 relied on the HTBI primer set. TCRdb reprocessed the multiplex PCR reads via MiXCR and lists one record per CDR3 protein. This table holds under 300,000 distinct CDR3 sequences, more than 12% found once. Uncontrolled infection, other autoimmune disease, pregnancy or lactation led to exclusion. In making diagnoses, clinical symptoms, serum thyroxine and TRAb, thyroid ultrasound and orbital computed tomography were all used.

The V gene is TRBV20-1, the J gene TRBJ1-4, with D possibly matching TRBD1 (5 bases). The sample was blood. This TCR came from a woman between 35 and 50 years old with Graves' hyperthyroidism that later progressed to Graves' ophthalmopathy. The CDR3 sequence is CSARSGRVKTNEKLFF. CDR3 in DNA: TGCAGTGCTAGAAGCGGCAGGGTTAAAACTAATGAAAAACTGTTTTTT.